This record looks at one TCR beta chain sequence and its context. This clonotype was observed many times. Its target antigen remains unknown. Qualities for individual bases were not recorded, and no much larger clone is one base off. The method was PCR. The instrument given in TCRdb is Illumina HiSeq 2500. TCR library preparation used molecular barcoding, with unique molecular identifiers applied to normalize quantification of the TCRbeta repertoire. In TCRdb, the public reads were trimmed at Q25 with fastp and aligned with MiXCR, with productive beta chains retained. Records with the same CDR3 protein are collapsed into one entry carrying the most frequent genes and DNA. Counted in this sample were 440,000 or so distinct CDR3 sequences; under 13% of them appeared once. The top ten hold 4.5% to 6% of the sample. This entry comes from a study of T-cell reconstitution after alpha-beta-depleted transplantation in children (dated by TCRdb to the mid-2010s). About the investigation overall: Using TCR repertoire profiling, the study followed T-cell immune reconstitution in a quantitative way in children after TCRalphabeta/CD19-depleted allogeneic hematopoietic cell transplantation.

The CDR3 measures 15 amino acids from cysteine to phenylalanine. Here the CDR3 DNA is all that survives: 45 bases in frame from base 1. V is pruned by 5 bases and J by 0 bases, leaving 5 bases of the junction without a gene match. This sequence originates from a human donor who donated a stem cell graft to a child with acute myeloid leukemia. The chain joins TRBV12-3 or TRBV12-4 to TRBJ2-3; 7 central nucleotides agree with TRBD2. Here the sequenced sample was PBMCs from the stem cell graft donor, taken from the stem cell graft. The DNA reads TGTGCCAGCAGTCTCATTAGCGGGAGCACAGATACGCAGTATTTT. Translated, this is CASSLISGSTDTQYF.